This paragraph reports one T cell receptor beta chain. This specimen includes other DNA sequences encoding the same CDR3. This specimen comes from a study of blood T cell repertoires in COVID-19. Some clones are missing from TCRdb's copy, which holds only in-frame ones; the method was immunoSEQ multiplex PCR. The sample consists of roughly 430,000 clones, approximately 88% of them appearing once. V was shortened by 1 base and J by 7 bases, with 11 bases between the two germline ends. This CDR3 is built from 14 residues. Germline assignment: CDR1 SGHAT and CDR2 FQNNGV. The receptor was isolated from a woman in her 40s with acute COVID-19. Specimen: PBMCs or T cells enriched from blood (not recorded which). The chain carries TRBV11-2 and TRBJ1-5; D might be TRBD1 (5 bases). The CDR3 nucleotides read TGTGCCAGCAGCTTAGCCGGGGGGGGACAGCCCCAGCATTTT. Its protein product is CASSLAGGGQPQHF.